This entry is about one TCR beta chain. What it recognizes is unknown. Sequencing used immunoSEQ multiplex PCR; TCRdb keeps in-frame clones, though not all of them. The data show tens of thousands of clones, roughly 89% seen once. This record comes from a study of graft-versus-host responses after intestinal transplantation. At the level of the study: Every recipient underwent anti-thymocyte globulin induction, then tacrolimus and steroids for roughly three years.

Study observations and caveats: There was an association between peak levels of circulating GvH clones and early post-transplant HvG declines. Detection of GvH clones occurred in recipient marrow, and some had their first appearance in ileum or blood.

Germline V gene lookup returns CDR1 SGHRS and CDR2 YFSETQ. The CDR3 is 16 residues long. Unmatched junction bases numbered 8, after V lost 3 bases and J lost 4 bases. The origin of this receptor is a human donor who received an intestinal transplant. The starting material was unstimulated CD4+ T cells sorted from spleen or lymph node cells, obtained before intestinal transplant. This rearrangement joins TRBV5-1 to TRBJ2-3; TRBD2 matches at 10 bases. CDR3 DNA sequence: TGCGCCAGCAGCTGGGGAGGGACTAGCGTGGCAGATACGCAGTATTTT. Encoded protein: CASSWGGTSVADTQYF.